The source of this TCR beta chain is a study of STAT3 mutations in large granular lymphocyte leukemia. Study-level findings and limits: All newly emerging clones after therapy were STAT3 wild type. In several patients, dominant TCR clone burden exceeded STAT3 mutant burden, suggesting STAT3 mutation arose secondarily. Every T-cell large granular lymphocyte leukemia patient had at least one immunodominant TCR beta clonotype.

With regard to this clone: Its antigen is unknown.

TCRdb's copy holds only in-frame clones and misses some; the assay was immunoSEQ multiplex PCR. The sample has 5,000 to 6,000 clones, just under 95% seen once; the top ten hold around 35%. Trimming at V came to 1 base and at J to 8 bases, leaving 3 bases not matched to a gene. CDR1 and CDR2 (germline): SGHTS, YDEGEE. The CDR3 consists of 15 residues. The genes are TRBV5-8 and TRBJ2-1; TRBD2 matches 13 bases. Input material: peripheral blood mononuclear cells. The TCR comes from a man aged 55 to 69 with T-cell large granular lymphocyte leukemia. Some clones in this sample may be carry-over from other donors' samples. Here the CDR3 DNA reads TGTGCCAGCAGCTTGAGACTAGCGGGAGGCGATGAGCAGTTCTTC. As protein: CASSLRLAGGDEQFF.